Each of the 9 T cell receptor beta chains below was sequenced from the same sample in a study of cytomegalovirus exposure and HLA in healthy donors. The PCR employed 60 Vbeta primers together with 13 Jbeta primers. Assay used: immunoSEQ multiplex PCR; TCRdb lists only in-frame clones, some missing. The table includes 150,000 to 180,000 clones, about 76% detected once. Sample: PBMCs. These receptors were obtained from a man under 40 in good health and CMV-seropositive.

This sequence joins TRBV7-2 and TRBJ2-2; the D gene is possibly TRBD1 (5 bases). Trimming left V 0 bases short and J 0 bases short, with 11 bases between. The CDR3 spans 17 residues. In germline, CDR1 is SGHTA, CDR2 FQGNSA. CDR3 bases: TGTGCCAGCAGCTTAGCGCCAAGGGGCGCGAACACCGGGGAGCTGTTTTTT. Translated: CASSLAPRGANTGELFF.

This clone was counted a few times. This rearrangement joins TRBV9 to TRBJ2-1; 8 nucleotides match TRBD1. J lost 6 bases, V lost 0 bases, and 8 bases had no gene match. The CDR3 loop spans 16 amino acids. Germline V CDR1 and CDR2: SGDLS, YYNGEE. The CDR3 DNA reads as TGTGCCAGCAGCGTAGCCCCGGGACAGGTCTCCAATGAGCAGTTCTTC. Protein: CASSVAPGQVSNEQFF.

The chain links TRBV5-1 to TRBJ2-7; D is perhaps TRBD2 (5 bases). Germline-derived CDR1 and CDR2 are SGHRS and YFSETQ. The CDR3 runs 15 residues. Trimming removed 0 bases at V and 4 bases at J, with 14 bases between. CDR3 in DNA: TGCGCCAGCAGCTTGGACTTTCGGGGAAATTACGAGCAGTACTTC. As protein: CASSLDFRGNYEQYF.

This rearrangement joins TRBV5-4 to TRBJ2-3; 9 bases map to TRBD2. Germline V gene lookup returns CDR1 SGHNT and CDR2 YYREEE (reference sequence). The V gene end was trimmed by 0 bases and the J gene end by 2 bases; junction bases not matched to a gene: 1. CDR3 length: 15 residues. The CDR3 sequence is CASSLGLADTDTQYF. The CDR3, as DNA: TGTGCCAGCAGCTTGGGACTAGCGGACACAGATACGCAGTATTTT. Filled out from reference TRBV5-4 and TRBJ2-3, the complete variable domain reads ETGVTQSPTHLIKTRGQQVTLRCSSQSGHNTVSWYQQALGQGPQFIFQYYREEENGRGNFPPRFSGLQFPNYSSELNVNALELDDSALYLCASSLGLADTDTQYFGPGTRLTVL.

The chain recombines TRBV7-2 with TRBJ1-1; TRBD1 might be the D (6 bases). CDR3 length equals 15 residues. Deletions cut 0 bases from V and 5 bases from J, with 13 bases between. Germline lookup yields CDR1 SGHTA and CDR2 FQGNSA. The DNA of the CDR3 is TGTGCCAGCAGCTTAGCCGCGAGCCAGGGGACTGAAGCTTTCTTT. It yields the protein CASSLAASQGTEAFF.

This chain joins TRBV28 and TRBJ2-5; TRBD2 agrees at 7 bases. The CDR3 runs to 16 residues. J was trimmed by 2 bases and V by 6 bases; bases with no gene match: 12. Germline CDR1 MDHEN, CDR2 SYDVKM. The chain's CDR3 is CASSLTTRAGQETQYF. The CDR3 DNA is TGTGCCAGCAGCCTTACGACCCGAGCGGGGCAAGAGACCCAGTACTTC.

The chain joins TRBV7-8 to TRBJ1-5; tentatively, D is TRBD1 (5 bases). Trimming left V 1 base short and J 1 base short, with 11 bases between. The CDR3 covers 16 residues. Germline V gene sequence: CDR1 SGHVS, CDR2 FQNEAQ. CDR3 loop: CASSLDGRGSNQPQHF. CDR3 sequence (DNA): TGTGCCAGCAGCTTAGATGGGCGGGGGAGCAATCAGCCCCAGCATTTT.

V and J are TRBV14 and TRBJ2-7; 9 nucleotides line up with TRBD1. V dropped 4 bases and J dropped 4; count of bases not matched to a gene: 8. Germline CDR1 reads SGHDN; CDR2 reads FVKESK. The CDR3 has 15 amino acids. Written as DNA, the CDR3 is TGTGCCAGCAGCCCATTGGGGGGACAGGGATACGAGCAGTACTTC. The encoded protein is CASSPLGGQGYEQYF.

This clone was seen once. The CDR3 spells CASSFVRTGGLSSGANVLTF. The CDR3 region has the DNA TGCGCCAGCAGCTTTGTTAGGACAGGAGGGCTTTCCTCTGGGGCCAACGTCCTGACTTTC. This rearrangement joins TRBV5-1 to TRBJ2-6; tentatively, D is TRBD1 (7 bases). Trimming removed 2 bases from V and 0 bases from J, with 21 bases in between. The CDR3 is 20 residues long. Germline V gene data show CDR1 as SGHRS and CDR2 as YFSETQ. Supplemented by reference TRBV5-1 and TRBJ2-6, the full variable domain reads KAGVTQTPRYLIKTRGQQVTLSCSPISGHRSVSWYQQTPGQGLQFLFEYFSETQRNKGNFPGRFSGRQFSNSRSEMNVSTLELGDSALYLCASSFVRTGGLSSGANVLTFGAGSRLTVL.